This entry lists 5 T cell receptor beta chains sequenced from one sample in a study of regulatory T cells in long-lasting Graves disease. Specified time point: newly diagnosed GD, antithyroid drugs for less than 3 months. Construction of the TCR library relied on RNA isolated from PBMCs. iRepertoire HTBI primers and Arm-PCR of CDR3 regions built TCR beta libraries. TCRdb re-called the multiplex PCR reads with MiXCR, one entry per CDR3 protein. Altogether 550,000 or so distinct CDR3 sequences are present, 12% being singletons, with the ten largest covering about 8.9%. The same data also went into a second study, on T cells in Graves' hyperthyroidism and ophthalmopathy.

The input for sequencing was peripheral blood mononuclear cells (PBMCs), taken at new diagnosis, from a patient treated with antithyroid drugs. The receptors derive from a young woman with Graves disease.

The table lists this clonotype with many counts. The chain carries TRBV28 and TRBJ2-7, with 13 bases matching TRBD2. V lost 5 bases and J lost 7; bases outside the gene matches: 8. The germline gives CDR1 MDHEN, CDR2 SYDVKM. The CDR3 is 15 amino acids. The DNA for the CDR3 is TGTGCCAGCAGTCTAGGACTAGCGGGAGAAGGTGAGCAGTACTTC. Its translation: CASSLGLAGEGEQYF.

This sequence joins TRBV19 and TRBJ1-1; D ambiguous. Germline lookup yields CDR1 LNHDA and CDR2 SQIVND (reference sequence). Deletions cut 3 bases from V and 7 bases from J, with 12 bases between. The CDR3 loop spans 13 amino acids. The DNA for the CDR3 is TGTGCCAGTAGTATCAGGCTGAGTTTTGAAGCTTTCTTT. It specifies CASSIRLSFEAFF.

The V call is TRBV13, the J call TRBJ2-7; 8 bases line up with TRBD2. This CDR3 region has 14 residues. CDR1 and CDR2 (germline): PRHDT, FYEKMQ (reference sequence). V dropped 5 bases and J dropped 7; count of bases not matched to a gene: 10. CDR3 in amino acids: CASSPGAGVSEQYF. CDR3 sequence (DNA): TGTGCCAGCAGCCCTGGAGCGGGAGTTAGTGAGCAGTACTTC.

Regarding this clonotype: This may come from a read error, since a much larger clone is one base off. The chain couples TRBV2 to TRBJ2-3; weak D call: TRBD1 (7 bases). The J call may be faulty, since TRBJ2-5 better matches the DNA end. Germline CDR1 reads SNHLY; CDR2 reads FYNNEI. This CDR3 spans 14 amino acids. CDR3 in DNA: TGTGCCAGCAGGAGACAGGGAGGCGAAGGGACCCAGTACTTC. Translating it yields CASRRQGGEGTQYF.

The chain carries TRBV29-1 and TRBJ1-3, with D perhaps TRBD1 (6 bases). In germline, CDR1 is SQVTM, CDR2 ANQGSEA. The length of the CDR3 is 14 residues. V was pared by 4 bases and J by 4 bases, with 14 bases between. The CDR3 region is CSVAGRGWGNTIYF. As DNA, the CDR3 is TGCAGCGTTGCCGGCAGGGGTTGGGGAAACACCATATATTTT.